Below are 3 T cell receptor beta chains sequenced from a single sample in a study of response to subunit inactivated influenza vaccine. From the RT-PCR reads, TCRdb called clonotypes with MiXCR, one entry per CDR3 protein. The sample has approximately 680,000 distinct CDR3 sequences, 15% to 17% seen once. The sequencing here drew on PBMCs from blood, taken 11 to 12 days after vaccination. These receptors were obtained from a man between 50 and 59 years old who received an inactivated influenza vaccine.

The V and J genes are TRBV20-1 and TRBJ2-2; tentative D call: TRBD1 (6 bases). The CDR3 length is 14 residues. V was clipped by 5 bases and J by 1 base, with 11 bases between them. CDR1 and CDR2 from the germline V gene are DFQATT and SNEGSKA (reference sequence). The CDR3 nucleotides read TGCAGTGCTGCCGGGACACTGAACACCGGGGAGCTGTTTTTT. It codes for CSAAGTLNTGELFF.

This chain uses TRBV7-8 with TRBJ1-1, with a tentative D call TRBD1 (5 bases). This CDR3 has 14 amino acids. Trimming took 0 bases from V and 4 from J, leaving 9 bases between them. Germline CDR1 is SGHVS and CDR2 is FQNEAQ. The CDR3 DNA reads TGTGCCAGCAGCTTAGCAGGGGACGGCACTGAAGCTTTCTTT. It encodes CASSLAGDGTEAFF. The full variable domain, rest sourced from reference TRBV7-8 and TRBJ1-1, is GAGVSQSPRYKVAKRGQDVALRCDPISGHVSLFWYQQALGQGPEFLTYFQNEAQLDKSGLPSDRFFAERPEGSVSTLKIQRTQQEDSAVYLCASSLAGDGTEAFFGQGTRLTVV.

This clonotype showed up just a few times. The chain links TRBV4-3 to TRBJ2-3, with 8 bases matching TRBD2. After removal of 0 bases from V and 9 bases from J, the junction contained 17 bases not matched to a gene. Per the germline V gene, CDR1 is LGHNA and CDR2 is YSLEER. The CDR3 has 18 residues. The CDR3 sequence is CASSQELPGRGGLGTQYF. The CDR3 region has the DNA TGCGCCAGCAGCCAAGAGTTGCCGGGACGGGGGGGTCTAGGGACGCAGTATTTT.